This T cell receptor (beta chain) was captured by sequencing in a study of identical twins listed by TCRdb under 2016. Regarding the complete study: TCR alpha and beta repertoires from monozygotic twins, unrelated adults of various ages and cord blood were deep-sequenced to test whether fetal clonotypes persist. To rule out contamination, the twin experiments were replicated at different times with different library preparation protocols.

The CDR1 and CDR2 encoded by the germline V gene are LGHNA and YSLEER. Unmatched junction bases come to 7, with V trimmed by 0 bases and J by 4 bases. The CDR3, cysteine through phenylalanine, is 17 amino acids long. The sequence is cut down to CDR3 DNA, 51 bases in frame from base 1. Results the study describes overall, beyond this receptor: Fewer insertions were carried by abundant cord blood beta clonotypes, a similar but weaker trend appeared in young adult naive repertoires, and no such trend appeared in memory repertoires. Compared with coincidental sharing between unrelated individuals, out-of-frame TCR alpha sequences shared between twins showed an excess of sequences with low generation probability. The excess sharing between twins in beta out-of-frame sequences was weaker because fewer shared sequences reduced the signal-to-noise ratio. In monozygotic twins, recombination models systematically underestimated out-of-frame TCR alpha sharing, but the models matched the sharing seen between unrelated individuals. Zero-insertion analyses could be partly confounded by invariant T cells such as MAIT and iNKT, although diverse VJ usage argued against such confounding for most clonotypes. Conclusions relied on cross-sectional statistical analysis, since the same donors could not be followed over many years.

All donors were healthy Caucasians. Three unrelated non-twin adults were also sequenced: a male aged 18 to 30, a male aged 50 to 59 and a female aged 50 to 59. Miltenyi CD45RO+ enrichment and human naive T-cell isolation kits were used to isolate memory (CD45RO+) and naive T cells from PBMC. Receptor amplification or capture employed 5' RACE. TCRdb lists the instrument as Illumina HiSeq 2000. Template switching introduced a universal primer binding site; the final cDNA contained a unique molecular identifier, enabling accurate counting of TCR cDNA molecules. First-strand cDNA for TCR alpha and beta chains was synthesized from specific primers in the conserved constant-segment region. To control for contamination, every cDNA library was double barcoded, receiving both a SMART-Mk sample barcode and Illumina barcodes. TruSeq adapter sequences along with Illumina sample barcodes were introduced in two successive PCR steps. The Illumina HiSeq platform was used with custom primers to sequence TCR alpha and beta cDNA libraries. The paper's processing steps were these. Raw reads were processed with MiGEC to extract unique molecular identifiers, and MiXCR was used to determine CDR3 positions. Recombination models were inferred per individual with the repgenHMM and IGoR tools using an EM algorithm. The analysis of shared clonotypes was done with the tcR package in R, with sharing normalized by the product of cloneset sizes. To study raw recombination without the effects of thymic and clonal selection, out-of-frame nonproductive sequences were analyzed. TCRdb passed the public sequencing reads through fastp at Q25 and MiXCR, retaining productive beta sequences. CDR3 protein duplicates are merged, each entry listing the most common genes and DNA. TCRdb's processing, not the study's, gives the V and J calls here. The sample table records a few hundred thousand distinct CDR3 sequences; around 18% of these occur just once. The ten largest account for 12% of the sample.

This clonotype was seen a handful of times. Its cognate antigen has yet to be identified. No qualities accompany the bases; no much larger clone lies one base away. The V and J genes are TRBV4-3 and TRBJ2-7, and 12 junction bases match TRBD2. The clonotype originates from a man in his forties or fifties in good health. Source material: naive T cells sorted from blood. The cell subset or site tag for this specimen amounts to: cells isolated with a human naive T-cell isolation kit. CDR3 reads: CASSQDLASGRVYEQYF. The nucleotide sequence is TGCGCCAGCAGCCAAGATCTTGCTAGCGGGAGGGTATACGAGCAGTACTTC.